The clone carrying this TCR beta chain appeared a few times. Its matching antigen is unknown. The table came from immunoSEQ multiplex PCR; TCRdb's copy has only in-frame clones and leaves some out. Of tens of thousands of clones listed, almost 85% are singletons. This sample stems from a study of OX40 agonist ivuxolimab in advanced cancers. For the study at large: As their treatment, patients were administered ivuxolimab, an agonistic anti-OX40 (CD134) antibody.

Trimming left V 4 bases short and J 5 bases short, with 6 bases between. The CDR3 is 12 residues long. Per the germline V gene, CDR1 is MNHEY and CDR2 is SVGAGI. Sampling times: baseline, cycle 4 day 1, cycle 7 day 1. General study points: The antigens recognized by the expanded peripheral T cells, that is their antigen specificity, were not determined. In a subset of nonresponders, normalized T-cell clonal expansion was also low.

Here the sequenced sample was CD4+ or CD8+ T cells sorted from blood, taken in a trial of the OX40 agonist ivuxolimab. The TCR sequence derives from an adult with an advanced solid tumor such as melanoma, head and neck, liver or kidney cancer. This chain uses TRBV6-5 with TRBJ1-5; D remains ambiguous. The CDR3: CASSSSHQPQHF. The CDR3 coding sequence is TGTGCCAGCAGTTCGTCACATCAGCCCCAGCATTTT.